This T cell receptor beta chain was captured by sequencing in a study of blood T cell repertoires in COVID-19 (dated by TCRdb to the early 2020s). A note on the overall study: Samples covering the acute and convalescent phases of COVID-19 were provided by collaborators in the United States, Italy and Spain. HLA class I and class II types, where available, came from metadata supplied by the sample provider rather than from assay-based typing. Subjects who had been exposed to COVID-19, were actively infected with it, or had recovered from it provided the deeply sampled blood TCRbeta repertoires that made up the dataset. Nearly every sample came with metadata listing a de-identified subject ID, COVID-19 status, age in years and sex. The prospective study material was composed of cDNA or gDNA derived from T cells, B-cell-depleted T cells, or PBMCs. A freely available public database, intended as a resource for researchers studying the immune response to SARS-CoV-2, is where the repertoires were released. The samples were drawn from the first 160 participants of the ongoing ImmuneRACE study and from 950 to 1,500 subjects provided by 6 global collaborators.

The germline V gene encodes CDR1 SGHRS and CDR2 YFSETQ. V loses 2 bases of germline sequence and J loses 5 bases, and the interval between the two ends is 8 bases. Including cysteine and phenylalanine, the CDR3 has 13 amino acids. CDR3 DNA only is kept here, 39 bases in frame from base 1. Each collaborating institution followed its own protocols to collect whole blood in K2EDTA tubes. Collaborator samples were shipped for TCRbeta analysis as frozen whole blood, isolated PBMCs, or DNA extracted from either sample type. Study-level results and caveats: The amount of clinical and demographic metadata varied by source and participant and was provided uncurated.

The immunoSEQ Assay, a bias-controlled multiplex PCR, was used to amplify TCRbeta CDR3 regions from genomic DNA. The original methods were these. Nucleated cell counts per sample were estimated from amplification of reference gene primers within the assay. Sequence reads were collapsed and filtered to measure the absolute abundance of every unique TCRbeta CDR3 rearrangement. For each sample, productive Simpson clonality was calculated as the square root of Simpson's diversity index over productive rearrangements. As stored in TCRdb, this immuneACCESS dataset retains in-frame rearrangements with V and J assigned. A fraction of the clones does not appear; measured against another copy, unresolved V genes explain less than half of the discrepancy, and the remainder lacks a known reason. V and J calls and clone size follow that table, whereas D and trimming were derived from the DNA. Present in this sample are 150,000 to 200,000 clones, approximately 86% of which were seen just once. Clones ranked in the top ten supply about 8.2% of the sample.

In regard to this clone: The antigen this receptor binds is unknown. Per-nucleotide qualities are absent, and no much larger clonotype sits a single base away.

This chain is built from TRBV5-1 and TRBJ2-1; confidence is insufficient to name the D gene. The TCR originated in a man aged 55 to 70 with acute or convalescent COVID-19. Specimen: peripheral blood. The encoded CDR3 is CASSFQAHNEQFF. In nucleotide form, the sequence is TGCGCCAGCAGCTTCCAGGCCCACAATGAGCAGTTCTTC.